This entry lists 3 T cell receptor beta chains sequenced from one sample in a study of blood T cell repertoires in COVID-19. Only in-frame clones appear in the TCRdb table, and some are missing; sequencing was by immunoSEQ multiplex PCR. The data hold 150,000 to 200,000 clones, with 88% observed a single time. The sample comprised peripheral blood. The receptors shown here come from a human donor in a cohort sampled during active COVID-19.

This clone was seen only a few times. V and J are TRBV6-5 and TRBJ2-2; tentative D call: TRBD1 (8 bases). The germline V gene has CDR1 MNHEY and CDR2 SVGAGI. With 5 bases removed from V and 4 bases from J, the gap between germline ends came to 14 bases. This CDR3 contains 15 residues. The CDR3 nucleotides are TGTGCCAGCAGTAGAAACAGGGGGGGCACCGGGGAGCTGTTTTTT. This codes for CASSRNRGGTGELFF.

The chain is built from TRBV5-6 and TRBJ1-2; TRBD1 might be the D (5 bases). The V gene lost 0 bases and the J gene lost 3 bases, with 12 bases spanning the gap. CDR3 length equals 15 residues. CDR1 SGHDT and CDR2 YYEEEE come from the germline V gene. The CDR3 loop is CASSLVGVGDYGYTF. CDR3 bases: TGTGCCAGCAGCTTGGTAGGGGTAGGCGACTATGGCTACACCTTC. The whole variable domain, remainder taken from reference TRBV5-6 and TRBJ1-2, is DAGVTQSPTHLIKTRGQQVTLRCSPKSGHDTVSWYQQALGQGPQFIFQYYEEEERQRGNFPDRFSGHQFPNYSSELNVNALLLGDSALYLCASSLVGVGDYGYTFGSGTRLTVV.

The genes are TRBV2 and TRBJ2-2, with 10 bases fitting TRBD2. V was clipped by 7 bases and J by 4 bases; unmatched bases: 6. Germline CDR1 reads SNHLY; CDR2 reads FYNNEI. CDR3 length: 15 amino acids. CDR3 amino acids: CASKRAGGFTGELFF. The CDR3 DNA is TGTGCCAGCAAGAGAGCGGGAGGGTTCACCGGGGAGCTGTTTTTT.